Listed below are T cell receptor beta chains from one sample, sequenced in a study of blood T cell repertoires in COVID-19. The table came from immunoSEQ multiplex PCR; TCRdb's copy has only in-frame clones and leaves some out. The table shows 200,000 or so clones, with 85% occurring only once. Sequenced sample: peripheral blood. All receptors come from a man in his sixties with COVID-19, enrolled during active disease. CDR3s include the opening cysteine and the closing phenylalanine or tryptophan. The order of the fields is D gene, J gene, V gene, CDR3 protein, CDR3 DNA. The D gene is left open where the match is weak.

. | TRBJ1-4 | TRBV3-1/TRBV3-2 | CASSTRQGLNEKLFF | TGTGCCAGCAGCACCCGGCAGGGACTTAATGAAAAACTGTTTTTT
TRBD1 | TRBJ2-4 | TRBV9 | CASSVDRGANIQYF | TGTGCCAGCAGCGTAGACAGGGGCGCAAACATTCAGTACTTC
TRBD2 | TRBJ2-3 | TRBV6-5 | CASSILAGDDTQYF | TGTGCCAGCAGTATACTAGCGGGAGACGATACGCAGTATTTT
. | TRBJ2-1 | TRBV19 | CASSSQGGSYNEQFF | TGTGCCAGTAGCTCCCAAGGGGGTTCCTACAATGAGCAGTTCTTC
. | TRBJ1-3 | TRBV7-9 | CASSLQGAGGNTIYF | TGTGCCAGCAGCTTACAAGGAGCCGGGGGAAACACCATATATTTT
TRBD1 | TRBJ1-5 | TRBV19 | CASSAPRTGSFIGWQPQHF | TGTGCCAGTAGTGCCCCCCGGACAGGGTCTTTTATCGGTTGGCAGCCCCAGCATTTT
TRBD2 | TRBJ2-1 | TRBV6-6 | CASSFAIAGPYNEQFF | TGTGCCAGCAGTTTTGCAATAGCGGGACCCTACAATGAGCAGTTCTTC
. | TRBJ1-2 | TRBV18 | CASSPPGRGNYGYTF | TGTGCCAGCTCACCACCGGGCAGGGGTAACTATGGCTACACCTTC
. | TRBJ2-1 | TRBV7-9 | CASRRDDRDNEQFF | TGTGCCAGCAGGCGGGACGACCGGGACAATGAGCAGTTCTTC
TRBD1 | TRBJ2-3 | TRBV5-6 | CASSPLGQRSTDTQYF | TGTGCCAGCAGCCCGCTGGGACAGCGTAGCACAGATACGCAGTATTTT
. | TRBJ2-2 | TRBV11-2 | CASSSRQSNTGELFF | TGTGCCAGCAGCTCGAGACAGTCGAACACCGGGGAGCTGTTTTTT
. | TRBJ1-6 | TRBV2 | CASSGSGDYNSPLHF | TGTGCCAGCAGTGGTTCTGGAGACTATAATTCACCCCTCCACTTT
. | TRBJ1-5 | TRBV5-1 | CASSLDGHQNQPQHF | TGCGCCAGCAGCTTGGATGGACATCAAAATCAGCCCCAGCATTTT
TRBD1 | TRBJ1-1 | TRBV6-5 | CASLDRRTEAFF | TGTGCCAGTTTGGACAGGAGAACCGAAGCTTTCTTT
. | TRBJ1-6 | TRBV7-2 | CASSPLGGSSYNSPLHF | TGTGCCAGCAGCCCCCTCGGCGGGAGCTCCTATAATTCACCCCTCCACTTT
TRBD1 | TRBJ1-6 | TRBV7-2 | CASSSRTGGNNSPLHF | TGTGCCAGCTCCTCCAGAACAGGGGGGAATAATTCACCCCTCCACTTT